This TCR beta chain was recovered during a study of T cell repertoires in cytomegalovirus infection. Study as a whole: Carrying CMV and the relevant HLA type showed in public TCR beta signatures.

Study-wide points: HLA-C-restricted CMV clonotypes gave the most frequent clonotype in two of eight donors.

Trimming shortened V by 2 bases and J by 3 bases, and 7 bases separated the two germline ends. The CDR3 covers 13 residues. This clonotype was found a few times. Its specificity is not known. TCRdb passed the reads through MiXCR, listing each CDR3 protein once. The repertoire holds hundreds of thousands of distinct CDR3 sequences, with about 33% as singletons. This material consisted of cultured PBMCs, taken from culture after CMV antigen stimulation. The source is a human donor in good health (CMV status not recorded). Some clones in this sample may be carry-over from other donors' samples. The V gene is TRBV12-3 or TRBV12-4, the J gene TRBJ1-1; the D gene is possibly TRBD1 (6 bases). Here the CDR3 reads CASSLKGDTEAFF. CDR3 coding DNA: TGTGCCAGCAGTTTAAAGGGGGACACTGAAGCTTTCTTT.